The 25 T cell receptor beta chains below all came from one sample that was sequenced in a study of blood T cell repertoires in COVID-19 (dated by TCRdb to the early 2020s). The library was made by the immunoSEQ multiplex PCR assay. TCRdb retrieved this table from immuneACCESS and kept in-frame rearrangements only. Not all clones are present; in checked studies, unresolved V genes account for under half, and no reason is known for the remainder. The sample table shows over 200,000 clones, and just over 85% are seen once. In total, the top ten clones hold about 6% of the sample. Specimen: peripheral blood. These TCRs come from a man at least 80 years old with acute or convalescent COVID-19.

Comment on this clone: The same CDR3 can be traced to other DNA sequences in this sample. The chain links TRBV27 to TRBJ2-1; D call uncertain. CDR3 size: 12 residues. CDR1 is MNHEY and CDR2 is SMNVEV in the germline V gene (reference sequence). V lost 3 bases and J 10 bases, leaving 10 bases between the germline ends. The CDR3 nucleotides read TGTGCCAGCAGTTTGCGAGTGGGCGAGCAGTTCTTC. Its translation is CASSLRVGEQFF.

The chain recombines TRBV2 with TRBJ1-1; D unclear. The CDR3 runs to 13 residues. Between the trimmed V and J ends, which lost 3 bases and 1 base, there was a span of 6 bases. Per the germline V gene, CDR1 is SNHLY and CDR2 is FYNNEI. CDR3 residues: CASSDRPNTEAFF. The DNA for the CDR3 is TGTGCCAGCAGTGATCGTCCGAACACTGAAGCTTTCTTT.

V is TRBV21-1 and J is TRBJ2-7; TRBD2 is the table's D call, not checked against the DNA. TRBV21-1 counts as a pseudogene. The CDR3 spans 11 residues. CDR3 in amino acids: CASSPPIGQYV. CDR3 nucleotide sequence: TGTGCCAGCAGCCCCCCTATCGGGCAGTACGTC.

The gene calls are TRBV7-3 and TRBJ1-1; TRBD1 might be the D (5 bases). Germline lookup yields CDR1 SGHTA and CDR2 FQGTGA. This CDR3 has 13 amino acids. The germline V and J ends were trimmed by 4 bases and 1 base, with 7 bases remaining between them. DNA for the CDR3: TGTGCCAGCAGCTCCCAGGGGAACACTGAAGCTTTCTTT. This gives the protein CASSSQGNTEAFF.

The chain carries TRBV29-1 and TRBJ1-4; the D gene is possibly TRBD1 (6 bases). Germline V gene sequence: CDR1 SQVTM, CDR2 ANQGSEA. V lost 6 bases and J 0 bases, leaving 11 bases between the germline ends. The CDR3 extends over 14 amino acids. This CDR3 reads CSVEQGATNEKLFF. CDR3 nucleotide sequence: TGCAGCGTGGAACAGGGTGCAACTAATGAAAAACTGTTTTTT.

This chain joins TRBV5-3 and TRBJ2-2; D gene ambiguous. TRBV5-3 has ORF status, its function being uncertain. Trimming pared 6 bases from V and 6 bases from J, leaving 12 bases between. The CDR3 sequence is 13 residues long. CDR3 nucleotide sequence: TGTGCCAGAAACCCTGGTTCGGCCGGGGAGCTGTTTTTT. This codes for CARNPGSAGELFF.

This clone has only one observation. The rearrangement joins TRBV11-2 to TRBJ1-1, with D perhaps matching TRBD1 (6 bases). CDR1 and CDR2 (germline): SGHAT, FQNNGV. The CDR3 loop spans 14 amino acids. Trimming stripped 5 bases from V and 1 base from J, with 11 bases between. DNA of the CDR3: TGTGCCAGCAGCCGCGGACAGCAGAACACTGAAGCTTTCTTT. It codes for CASSRGQQNTEAFF.

The CDR3 reads CASRTGFNEQFF. For the CDR3, the DNA is TGTGCCAGCAGGACAGGGTTTAATGAGCAGTTCTTC. The chain recombines TRBV6-5 with TRBJ2-1; TRBD1 aligns across 7 bases. There are 12 residues in the CDR3. Germline CDR1 and CDR2: MNHEY and SVGAGI. J gave up 7 bases and V 6 bases, and 3 bases lay outside the gene matches.

This CDR3 reads CASKKEGFMNTEAFF. The CDR3 DNA is TGTGCCAGCAAGAAGGAGGGGTTCATGAACACTGAAGCTTTCTTT. The chain recombines TRBV2 with TRBJ1-1; a possible D gene is TRBD1 (5 bases). Germline CDR1 and CDR2: SNHLY and FYNNEI. V was trimmed by 7 bases and J by 0 bases, leaving 15 bases between them. This CDR3 contains 15 residues.

The gene calls are TRBV2 and TRBJ2-3; D unresolved. V shed 7 bases and J shed 0 bases, with 17 bases lying between them. Germline assignment: CDR1 SNHLY and CDR2 FYNNEI. The CDR3 runs to 16 residues. CDR3 DNA: TGTGCCAGCAATAGGTGGATGACGGGTAGCACAGATACGCAGTATTTT. It specifies CASNRWMTGSTDTQYF.

This sequence joins TRBV7-2 and TRBJ2-1, with D perhaps matching TRBD2 (5 bases). V was cut by 4 bases and J by 6 bases, with 13 bases left in between. CDR1 SGHTA and CDR2 FQGNSA come from the germline V gene. This CDR3 spans 14 amino acids. The chain's CDR3 is CASSSSSIVNEQFF. CDR3 bases: TGTGCCAGCAGCTCTTCTAGCATAGTCAATGAGCAGTTCTTC. The full variable domain, its missing parts supplied by reference TRBV7-2 and TRBJ2-1, is GAGVSQSPSNKVTEKGKDVELRCDPISGHTALYWYRQSLGQGLEFLIYFQGNSAPDKSGLPSDRFSAERTGGSVSTLTIQRTQQEDSAVYLCASSSSSIVNEQFFGPGTRLTVL.

This rearrangement joins TRBV7-2 to TRBJ2-5; possibly TRBD2 for D (6 bases). Germline lookup yields CDR1 SGHTA and CDR2 FQGNSA. CDR3 size: 15 residues. Trimming took 5 bases from V and 4 from J, leaving 17 bases between them. The CDR3 DNA reads TGTGCCAGCAGCCAGAGGAGGGCCTGGGGAGAGACCCAGTACTTC. As protein: CASSQRRAWGETQYF.

The chain is built from TRBV27 and TRBJ1-5; possible D gene TRBD1, 5 bases. This CDR3 has 14 amino acids. Germline V lookup: CDR1 MNHEY, CDR2 SMNVEV (reference sequence). Trimming cost V 7 bases and J 4 bases, with 14 bases left between them. This CDR3 reads CASKREGRNQPQHF. In nucleotides, the CDR3 is TGTGCCAGCAAGCGGGAGGGACGAAATCAGCCCCAGCATTTT.

This clone came up once. V gene TRBV5-4 combines with J gene TRBJ2-1; tentatively, D is TRBD2 (5 bases). The germline gives CDR1 SGHNT, CDR2 YYREEE (reference sequence). Deletions cut 4 bases from V and 1 base from J, with 15 bases between. This CDR3 is built from 16 residues. CDR3 DNA: TGTGCCAGCAGCCACGGCCCCACGGGATCCTACAATGAGCAGTTCTTC. Protein product: CASSHGPTGSYNEQFF.

This rearrangement joins TRBV30 to TRBJ1-6; 11 nucleotides align to TRBD1. The CDR3 runs 15 residues. Germline values: CDR1 GTSNPN, CDR2 SVGIG (reference sequence). The junction had 7 bases not matched to a gene; V was cut back by 3 bases and J by 9 bases. The CDR3 region has the DNA TGTGCCTGGAGGGAGGGACAGGGGGTTTTTTCACCCCTCCACTTT. Amino acid sequence: CAWREGQGVFSPLHF.

The chain has TRBV28 and TRBJ2-3, with 8 bases lining up with TRBD2. This CDR3 spans 15 amino acids. V shed 1 base, J shed 5 bases, and the junction held 5 bases outside the gene matches. Germline lookup yields CDR1 MDHEN and CDR2 SYDVKM. The chain's CDR3 is CASSLLAGIIDTQYF. CDR3 coding DNA: TGTGCCAGCAGTTTATTAGCGGGGATAATAGATACGCAGTATTTT.

This sequence joins TRBV9 and TRBJ1-2; unclear D gene. Germline CDR1 is SGDLS and CDR2 is YYNGEE. The CDR3 extends over 15 amino acids. Trimming pared 3 bases from V and 0 bases from J, leaving 12 bases between. CDR3 amino acids: CASSGGSISNYGYTF. The CDR3 nucleotides are TGTGCCAGCAGCGGAGGCTCGATTTCTAACTATGGCTACACCTTC.

The chain joins TRBV20-1 to TRBJ2-7; TRBD2 aligns across 13 bases. CDR3 size: 18 residues. The germline V gene has CDR1 DFQATT and CDR2 SNEGSKA (reference sequence). Trimming removed 3 bases from V and 6 bases from J; junction bases left unmatched: 17. CDR3 loop: CSASLPTGLAGLWGEQYF. The CDR3 nucleotides read TGCAGTGCTAGTTTACCAACGGGACTAGCGGGACTGTGGGGCGAGCAGTACTTC.

Only one count was recorded for this clone. This chain joins TRBV7-3 and TRBJ1-2, with a possible D match to TRBD1 (6 bases). The CDR3 has 16 amino acids. With 4 bases removed from V and 0 bases from J, the gap between germline ends came to 15 bases. Per germline, CDR1 SGHTA and CDR2 FQGTGA. In DNA form, the CDR3 reads TGTGCCAGCAGCTCAACCCCGGGACATTCTAACTATGGCTACACCTTC. Translated: CASSSTPGHSNYGYTF.

This clone has a handful of counts. The chain couples TRBV2 to TRBJ1-2, with 11 bases that match TRBD1. The CDR3 consists of 13 residues. The J segment lost 8 bases and the V segment lost 7 bases, leaving 6 bases of the junction unmatched. CDR1 and CDR2 from the germline V gene are SNHLY and FYNNEI. The CDR3 loop reads CASNGQGAGGYTF. The CDR3 DNA reads TGTGCCAGCAACGGACAGGGGGCGGGAGGCTACACCTTC.

The chain carries TRBV6-5 and TRBJ1-1; no clear D. There are 14 residues in the CDR3. With 2 bases removed from V and 4 bases from J, the gap between germline ends came to 11 bases. The germline V gene has CDR1 MNHEY and CDR2 SVGAGI. CDR3: CASSYPESGTEAFF. Written as DNA, the CDR3 is TGTGCCAGCAGTTACCCTGAAAGCGGCACTGAAGCTTTCTTT.

V gene TRBV28 combines with J gene TRBJ1-2, with no clear D. Germline assignment: CDR1 MDHEN and CDR2 SYDVKM. V lost 4 bases and J lost 3, with 9 bases in between. The CDR3 is 13 residues long. As DNA, the CDR3 is TGTGCCAGCAGTTCCGGGATATACTATGGCTACACCTTC. Translated: CASSSGIYYGYTF.

The CDR3 DNA sequence: TGCGCCAGCAGTGAGCTGTGGCAGCTAGAATATGAAGCTTTCTTT. Translation gives CASSELWQLEYEAFF. The chain couples TRBV10-2 to TRBJ1-1; D is ambiguous. V shed 2 bases and J shed 7 bases, with 17 bases lying between them. The germline V gene encodes CDR1 WSHSY and CDR2 SAAADI. The CDR3 sequence is 15 residues long.

The chain uses TRBV7-2 and TRBJ1-5; no clear D gene. This CDR3 is 15 amino acids long. V was cut by 5 bases and J by 9 bases, with 20 bases left in between. CDR1 and CDR2 from the germline V gene are SGHTA and FQGNSA. CDR3 region: CASSPLEALLGPQHF. DNA of the CDR3: TGTGCCAGCAGCCCCCTCGAGGCTTTATTGGGGCCCCAGCATTTT.

This chain links TRBV9 with TRBJ2-3; D gene ambiguous. This CDR3 has 13 residues. V lost 1 base, J lost 6 bases, and 9 bases lay in between. The V gene's germline CDR1 is SGDLS and CDR2 YYNGEE. The CDR3 bases are TGTGCCAGCAGCGTATCGGCGGCGGATACGCAGTATTTT. This codes for CASSVSAADTQYF. The full variable domain, its missing parts supplied by reference TRBV9 and TRBJ2-3, is DSGVTQTPKHLITATGQRVTLRCSPRSGDLSVYWYQQSLDQGLQFLIQYYNGEERAKGNILERFSAQQFPDLHSELNLSSLELGDSALYFCASSVSAADTQYFGPGTRLTVL.